The present entry profiles one TCR beta chain with its context. The CDR3 spans 16 residues. Trimming cost V 5 bases and J 1 base; bases outside gene matches: 8. Germline V gene sequence: CDR1 MNHNY, CDR2 SVGAGI (reference sequence). This entry is derived from a study of T cell repertoires in cytomegalovirus infection. TCRdb reprocessed the reads with MiXCR, giving one entry per CDR3 protein. The sample holds about 450,000 distinct CDR3 sequences; roughly 30% are singletons and the top ten take around 15%. Sequenced material: PBMCs. This rearrangement joins TRBV6-6 to TRBJ1-1, with 9 bases fitting TRBD1. The clonotype originates from a human donor in good health (CMV status not recorded). Some clones in this sample may be carry-over from other donors' samples. Here the CDR3 DNA reads TGTGCCAGCAGTCCCCGACAGGGGGGGCAGAACACTGAAGCTTTCTTT. It yields the protein CASSPRQGGQNTEAFF.